The 24 T cell receptor beta chains below were found in one sample sequenced in a study of blood T cell repertoires in COVID-19. Produced via immunoSEQ multiplex PCR; TCRdb's table is partial and in-frame only. This table has 200,000 to 300,000 clones, 85% to 95% appearing once. The sequenced sample was peripheral blood. The receptors shown here come from a man younger than 45 with COVID-19, enrolled during active disease.

V usage is TRBV6-5 and J usage is TRBJ2-7; 11 nucleotides align to TRBD1. CDR3 length: 15 residues. Trimming at V came to 7 bases and at J to 7 bases, leaving 12 bases not matched to a gene. Germline lookup yields CDR1 MNHEY and CDR2 SVGAGI. CDR3 in amino acids: CASKRRTGGKGEQYF. The CDR3 bases are TGTGCCAGCAAACGCCGGACAGGGGGCAAGGGGGAGCAGTACTTC.

The rearrangement links TRBV6-1 to TRBJ1-2; perhaps TRBD1 as D (5 bases). The CDR3 consists of 14 residues. V was cut by 3 bases and J by 8 bases, with 16 bases left in between. CDR1 MNHNS and CDR2 SASEGT come from the germline V gene. CDR3 coding DNA: TGTGCCAGCAGTGATGGGAGGGGTTGGGAGGGCTACACCTTC. This gives the protein CASSDGRGWEGYTF.

This rearrangement joins TRBV7-2 to TRBJ1-3; a possible D gene is TRBD1 (5 bases). The CDR3 is 15 residues long. V dropped 1 base and J dropped 4 bases, with 11 bases sitting between them. Germline V gene lookup returns CDR1 SGHTA and CDR2 FQGNSA. The CDR3 sequence is CASSLEGLGGNTIYF. CDR3 in DNA: TGTGCCAGCAGCTTAGAGGGGCTGGGAGGAAACACCATATATTTT.

The chain couples TRBV11-2 to TRBJ2-7; TRBD2 matches 13 bases. V lost 5 bases and J lost 4; bases outside the gene matches: 5. Germline loops: CDR1 SGHAT, CDR2 FQNNGV. CDR3 length: 15 residues. The CDR3 coding sequence is TGTGCCAGCAGCCCGACTAGCGGGGGGAAATACGAGCAGTACTTC. Protein sequence: CASSPTSGGKYEQYF.

The V and J genes are TRBV10-3 and TRBJ1-2, with TRBD1 matching over 12 bases. Trimming removed 10 bases from V and 7 bases from J; junction bases left unmatched: 10. From germline, CDR1 is ENHRY and CDR2 SYGVKD. CDR3 length equals 14 residues. The CDR3 DNA reads TGTGCCAGCACGGGACAGGGGGCTCACGGTGGCTACACCTTC. Its protein is CASTGQGAHGGYTF.

The V call is TRBV19, the J call TRBJ2-5; no clear D. The CDR3 contains 14 residues. Trimming took off 3 bases at V and 2 bases at J, with 10 bases between the two ends. Germline V gene lookup returns CDR1 LNHDA and CDR2 SQIVND (reference sequence). The CDR3 DNA sequence: TGTGCCAGTAGTATCATTGGGCAGCAAGAGACCCAGTACTTC. Protein sequence: CASSIIGQQETQYF.

This clone was recorded once. V usage is TRBV6-5 and J usage is TRBJ1-3; D remains ambiguous. The CDR3 extends over 11 amino acids. The germline V gene encodes CDR1 MNHEY and CDR2 SVGAGI. The V end lost 2 bases, the J end lost 9 bases, and 5 bases lay between the germline ends. In DNA, the CDR3 is TGTGCCAGCAGTTACGAGGCCACCATATATTTT. This sequence encodes CASSYEATIYF.

This chain links TRBV7-2 with TRBJ1-3; D unclear. V gave up 3 bases and J gave up 3 bases, with 9 bases separating them. The CDR3 runs to 14 residues. CDR1 and CDR2 from the germline V gene are SGHTA and FQGNSA. In nucleotides, the CDR3 is TGTGCCAGCAGCTTGGGCGCGTTTGGAAACACCATATATTTT. Translating it yields CASSLGAFGNTIYF.

The chain carries TRBV24-1 and TRBJ1-6; D is ambiguous. The CDR3 covers 12 residues. V was trimmed by 7 bases and J by 10 bases, leaving 10 bases between them. From germline, CDR1 is KGHDR and CDR2 SFDVKD. DNA of the CDR3: TGTGCCACCAGGCAGTCACAGTCACCCCTCCACTTT. Residues: CATRQSQSPLHF.

This chain links TRBV13 with TRBJ1-1; D is possibly TRBD1 (5 bases). Germline V gene sequence: CDR1 PRHDT, CDR2 FYEKMQ (reference sequence). The CDR3 is 15 amino acids. The germline V and J ends were trimmed by 2 bases and 7 bases, with 17 bases remaining between them. The CDR3 DNA sequence: TGTGCCAGCAGCTTATTGGAAGATCGGGGGGTTGAAGCTTTCTTT. Translation gives CASSLLEDRGVEAFF.

V usage is TRBV19 and J usage is TRBJ1-2; 7 bases are a match to TRBD1. This CDR3 has 15 amino acids. The trim removed 6 bases at V and 4 bases at J, leaving 11 bases unmatched. Germline CDR1 LNHDA, CDR2 SQIVND (reference sequence). The CDR3 nucleotides are TGTGCCAGTAGGAACCGTGTTTACAGGGGCTATGGCTACACCTTC. This gives the protein CASRNRVYRGYGYTF. Full variable domain (missing parts from reference TRBV19 and TRBJ1-2): DGGITQSPKYLFRKEGQNVTLSCEQNLNHDAMYWYRQDPGQGLRLIYYSQIVNDFQKGDIAEGYSVSREKKESFPLTVTSAQKNPTAFYLCASRNRVYRGYGYTFGSGTRLTVV.

This chain connects TRBV14 to TRBJ2-5; TRBD1 matches 9 bases. V trimming: 0 bases; J trimming: 6 bases; junction bases outside the gene matches: 8. This CDR3 has 16 residues. Germline CDR1 and CDR2: SGHDN and FVKESK. The CDR3 nucleotides read TGTGCCAGCAGCCAAGATACCGGACAGGGGACGAAGACCCAGTACTTC. Protein: CASSQDTGQGTKTQYF.

The chain is built from TRBV13 and TRBJ1-6, with D uncertain. CDR3 length: 14 amino acids. Trimming removed 2 bases at V and 10 bases at J, with 12 bases between. The germline V gene has CDR1 PRHDT and CDR2 FYEKMQ (reference sequence). CDR3: CASSLRGLGSPLHF. The CDR3 nucleotides are TGTGCCAGCAGCTTAAGAGGGTTGGGCTCACCCCTCCACTTT. The full variable domain, completed using reference TRBV13 and TRBJ1-6, is AAGVIQSPRHLIKEKRETATLKCYPIPRHDTVYWYQQGPGQDPQFLISFYEKMQSDKGSIPDRFSAQQFSDYHSELNMSSLELGDSALYFCASSLRGLGSPLHFGNGTRLTVT.

J is TRBJ1-1 and V is TRBV4-1; D may be TRBD1 (5 bases). The CDR3 is made up of 13 amino acids. Germline V gene data show CDR1 as MGHRA and CDR2 as YSYEKL. V was trimmed by 2 bases and J by 7 bases, leaving 11 bases between them. The CDR3: CASSQQGAYEAFF. The CDR3 DNA reads TGCGCCAGCAGCCAACAAGGGGCGTATGAAGCTTTCTTT.

This clone occurred a few times. The gene calls are TRBV7-7 and TRBJ2-1; 7 nucleotides line up with TRBD1. Germline assignment: CDR1 SSHAT and CDR2 FNYEAQ (reference sequence). The V segment lost 5 bases and the J segment 0 bases; nucleotides outside the gene matches: 4. The length of the CDR3 is 15 residues. CDR3 DNA: TGTGCCAGCAGCAGGGGGCCGAGCTCCTACAATGAGCAGTTCTTC. Protein sequence: CASSRGPSSYNEQFF.

J is TRBJ2-3 and V is TRBV5-1; TRBD2 agrees at 8 bases. Germline CDR1 and CDR2: SGHRS and YFSETQ. CDR3 size: 17 residues. J gave up 1 base and V 2 bases, and 9 bases lay outside the gene matches. The CDR3 protein is CASSFSTGGAGTDTQYF. CDR3 coding DNA: TGCGCCAGCAGCTTCTCGACCGGGGGGGCTGGCACAGATACGCAGTATTTT.

This chain links TRBV19 with TRBJ1-2; tentatively, D is TRBD1 (6 bases). V was shortened by 7 bases and J by 4 bases, with 19 bases between the two germline ends. Germline CDR1 is LNHDA and CDR2 is SQIVND (reference sequence). This CDR3 has 15 amino acids. CDR3: CASTLDRGRSYGYTF. The CDR3 nucleotides are TGTGCCAGTACCCTGGACAGAGGGAGATCCTATGGCTACACCTTC.

V and J are TRBV5-1 and TRBJ2-3, with D possibly matching TRBD1 (6 bases). Trimming removed 4 bases from V and 0 bases from J, with 9 bases in between. The CDR3 spans 14 residues. Germline-derived CDR1 and CDR2 are SGHRS and YFSETQ. The CDR3 region has the DNA TGCGCCAGCAGCGCTGGACAGAGCACAGATACGCAGTATTTT. Residues: CASSAGQSTDTQYF.

V and J are TRBV3-1 (or the pseudogene TRBV3-2) and TRBJ1-2, with 9 positions matching TRBD1. V lost 1 base to trimming and J lost 4 bases; unmatched junction nucleotides: 4. Germline V gene lookup returns CDR1 LGHDT and CDR2 YNNKEL (reference sequence). This CDR3 spans 15 amino acids. DNA for the CDR3: TGTGCCAGCAGCCAAGGGGACAGGGTGGGCTATGGCTACACCTTC. This codes for CASSQGDRVGYGYTF.

In its sample, this clone was seen a few times. The V call is TRBV14, the J call TRBJ1-2, with 7 bases identical to TRBD1. V lost 5 bases, J lost 2 bases, and 2 bases stayed unmatched. The CDR3 totals 13 residues. Germline CDR1 reads SGHDN; CDR2 reads FVKESK. CDR3 amino acids: CASSWDSNYGYTF. As DNA, the CDR3 is TGTGCCAGCAGCTGGGACAGCAACTATGGCTACACCTTC.

The genes are TRBV6-5 and TRBJ2-7; 10 bases are a match to TRBD1. The V segment lost 4 bases and the J segment 4 bases; nucleotides outside the gene matches: 4. Germline V gives CDR1 MNHEY, CDR2 SVGAGI. This CDR3 contains 14 residues. The DNA for the CDR3 is TGTGCCAGCAGTTTAGACAGGGGGCTTTACGAGCAGTACTTC. This gives the protein CASSLDRGLYEQYF.

The chain carries TRBV9 and TRBJ2-7, with TRBD2 matching over 9 bases. The CDR3 length is 15 residues. Germline CDR1 is SGDLS and CDR2 is YYNGEE. With 0 bases clipped from V and 5 bases from J, the junction kept 6 bases outside the gene matches. CDR3 protein: CASSVAAGGPDEQYF. The CDR3 nucleotides read TGTGCCAGCAGCGTAGCGGCGGGGGGGCCGGACGAGCAGTACTTC.

V gene TRBV3-1 (or the pseudogene TRBV3-2) combines with J gene TRBJ2-3; TRBD1 agrees at 7 bases. The CDR3 runs to 17 residues. The trim removed 1 base at V and 4 bases at J, leaving 11 bases unmatched. Germline CDR1 is LGHDT and CDR2 is YNNKEL (reference sequence). DNA for the CDR3: TGTGCCAGCAGCCAAGGTACCGGGACAGTAGGCTCAGATACGCAGTATTTT. Amino acid sequence: CASSQGTGTVGSDTQYF.

This chain connects TRBV3-1 (or the pseudogene TRBV3-2) to TRBJ1-6; perhaps TRBD1 as D (6 bases). Between the trimmed V and J ends, which lost 4 bases and 2 bases, there was a span of 9 bases. CDR3 length: 15 residues. The germline V gene encodes CDR1 LGHDT and CDR2 YNNKEL (reference sequence). CDR3 loop: CASSPRQAYNSPLHF. In DNA, the CDR3 is TGTGCCAGCAGCCCTAGACAGGCCTATAATTCACCCCTCCACTTT.